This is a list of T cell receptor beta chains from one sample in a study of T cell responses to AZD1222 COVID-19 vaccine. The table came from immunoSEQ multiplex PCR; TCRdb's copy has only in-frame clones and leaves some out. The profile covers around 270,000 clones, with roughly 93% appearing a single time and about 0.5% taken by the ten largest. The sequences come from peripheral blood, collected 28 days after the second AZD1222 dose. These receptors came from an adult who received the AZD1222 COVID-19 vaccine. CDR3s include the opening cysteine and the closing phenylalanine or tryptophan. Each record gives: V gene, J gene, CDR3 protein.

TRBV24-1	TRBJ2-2	CATSASTRNTGELFF
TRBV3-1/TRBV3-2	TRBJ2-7	CASSFAAGGDYEQYF
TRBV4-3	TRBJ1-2	CASSQDAVAANYGYTF
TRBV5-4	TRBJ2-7	CASSAASGGTVNLGEQYF
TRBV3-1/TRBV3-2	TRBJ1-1	CASSQTESEAFF
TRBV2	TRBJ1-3	CASRDGSGNTIYF
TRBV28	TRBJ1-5	CASASSQGATTGRGNQPQHF
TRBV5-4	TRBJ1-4	CASSPGTTNEKLFF
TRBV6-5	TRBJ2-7	CASRPSAGDSYEQYF
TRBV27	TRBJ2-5	CASSLSGGGLSLETQYF
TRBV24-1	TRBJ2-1	CATSDSVRDEQFF
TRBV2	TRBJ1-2	CASRGLTNYGYTF
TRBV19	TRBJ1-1	CASSIEGTGVQAFF
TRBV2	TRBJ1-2	CASSEGPNYGYTF
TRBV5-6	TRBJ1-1	CASSLGREKAFF
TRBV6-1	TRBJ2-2	CASSEHPRRDLNTGELFF
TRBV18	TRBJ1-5	CASSPGGGSNQPQHF
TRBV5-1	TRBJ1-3	CASSLSEGGYSGNTIYF
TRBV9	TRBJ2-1	CASSGLPGLAVNEQFF
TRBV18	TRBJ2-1	CASSPQGWGGYNEQFF
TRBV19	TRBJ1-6	CASSPPPTGSSYNSPLHF
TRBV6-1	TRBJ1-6	CASSEAQRAGNSPLHF
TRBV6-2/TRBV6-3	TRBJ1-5	CASSSTGGAGQPQHF
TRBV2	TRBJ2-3	CASRALAGTDTQYF
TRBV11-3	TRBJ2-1	CASSFTSGSYNEQFF
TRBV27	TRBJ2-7	CASSRDRSSYEQYF
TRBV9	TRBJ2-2	CASSVKTSTGELFF
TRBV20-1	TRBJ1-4	CSARFNEKLFF
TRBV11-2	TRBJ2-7	CASSFGQGPGYEQYF
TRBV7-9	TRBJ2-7	CASSLGRGSYEQYF
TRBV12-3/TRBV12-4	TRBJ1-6	CASSLGQGLHF
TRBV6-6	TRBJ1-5	CASSYPENQPQHF
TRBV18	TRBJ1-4	CASSPNRGLEKLFF
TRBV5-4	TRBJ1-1	CASSRWTGVGEAFF
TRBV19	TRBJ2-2	CASGSKRGSNTGELFF
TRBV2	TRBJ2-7	CASSRTVYEQYF
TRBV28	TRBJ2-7	CASSRQGGTYEQYF
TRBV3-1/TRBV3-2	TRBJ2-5	CASSQWLAGAQETQYF
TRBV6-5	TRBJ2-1	CASSLQGARYNEQFF
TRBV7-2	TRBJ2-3	CASSLGPLAGVADTQYF
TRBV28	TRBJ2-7	CASSSPSGRNFYEQYF
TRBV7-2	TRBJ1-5	CASSLGAGAEPQHF
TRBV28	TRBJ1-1	CASSLNEGRRTEAFF
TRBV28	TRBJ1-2	CASRFRGVYGYTF
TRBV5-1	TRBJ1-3	CASSTSSWSRGGNTIYF
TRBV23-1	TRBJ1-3	CATRTASGNTIYF
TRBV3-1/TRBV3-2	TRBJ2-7	CASSPRVAGIYEQYF
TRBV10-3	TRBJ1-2	CAISEQADHGYTF
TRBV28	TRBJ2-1	CASHGGYNEQFF
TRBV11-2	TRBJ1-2	CASSPQGDYGYTF
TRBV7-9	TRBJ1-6	CASSLDSSSYNSPLHF
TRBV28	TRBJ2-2	CASSLLGHNTGELFF
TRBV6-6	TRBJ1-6	CASRKINSPLHF